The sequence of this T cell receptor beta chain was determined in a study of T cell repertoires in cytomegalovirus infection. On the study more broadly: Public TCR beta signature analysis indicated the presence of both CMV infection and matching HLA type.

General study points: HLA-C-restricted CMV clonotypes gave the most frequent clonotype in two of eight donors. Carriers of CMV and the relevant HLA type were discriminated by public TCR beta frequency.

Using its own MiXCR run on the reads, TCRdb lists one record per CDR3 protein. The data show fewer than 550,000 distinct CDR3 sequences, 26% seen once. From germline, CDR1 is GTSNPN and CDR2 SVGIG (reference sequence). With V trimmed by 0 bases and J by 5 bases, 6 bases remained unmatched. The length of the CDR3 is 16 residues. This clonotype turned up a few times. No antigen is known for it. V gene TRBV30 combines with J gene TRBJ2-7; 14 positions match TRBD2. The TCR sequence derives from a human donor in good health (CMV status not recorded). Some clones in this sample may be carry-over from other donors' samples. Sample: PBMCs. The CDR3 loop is CAWSVLRLAGGNEQYF. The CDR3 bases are TGTGCCTGGAGTGTACTACGACTAGCGGGAGGGAACGAGCAGTACTTC.